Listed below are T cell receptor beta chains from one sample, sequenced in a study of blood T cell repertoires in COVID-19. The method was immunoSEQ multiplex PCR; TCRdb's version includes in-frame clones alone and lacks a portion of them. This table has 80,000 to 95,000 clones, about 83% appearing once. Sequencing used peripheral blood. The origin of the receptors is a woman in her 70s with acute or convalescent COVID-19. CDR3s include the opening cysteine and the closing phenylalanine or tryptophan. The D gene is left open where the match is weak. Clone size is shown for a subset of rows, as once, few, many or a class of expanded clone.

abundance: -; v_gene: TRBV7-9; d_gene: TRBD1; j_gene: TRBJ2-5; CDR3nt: TGTGCCAGCAGCTCTTGGACAGGGGTAGAGACCCAGTACTTC; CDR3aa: CASSSWTGVETQYF
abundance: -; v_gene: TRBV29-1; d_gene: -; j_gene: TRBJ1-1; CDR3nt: TGCAGCGTTGATTCTCGTAGTCCTGCGGGGAACACTGAAGCTTTCTTT; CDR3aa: CSVDSRSPAGNTEAFF
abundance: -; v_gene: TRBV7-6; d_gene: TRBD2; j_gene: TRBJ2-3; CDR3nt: TGTGCCAGCAGCTTGGTAGCGGGAGGGCGGGGCACAGATACGCAGTATTTT; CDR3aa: CASSLVAGGRGTDTQYF
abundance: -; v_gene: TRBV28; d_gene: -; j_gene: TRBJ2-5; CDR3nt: TGTGCCAGCAGTTCCAAACAAGAGACCCAGTACTTC; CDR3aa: CASSSKQETQYF
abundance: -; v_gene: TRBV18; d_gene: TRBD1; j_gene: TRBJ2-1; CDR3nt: TGTGCCAGCTCACCGCGGACAGGGGCTTCCTACAATGAGCAGTTCTTC; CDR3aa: CASSPRTGASYNEQFF
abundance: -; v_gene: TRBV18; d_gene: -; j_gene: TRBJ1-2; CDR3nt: TGTGCCAGCTCACCAGGGGGGGGGAACTATGGCTACACCTTC; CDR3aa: CASSPGGGNYGYTF
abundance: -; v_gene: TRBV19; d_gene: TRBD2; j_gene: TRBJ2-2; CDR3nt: TGTGCCAGTAGTATAGCTAGCGGGGGTTCCGGGGAGCTGTTTTTT; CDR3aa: CASSIASGGSGELFF
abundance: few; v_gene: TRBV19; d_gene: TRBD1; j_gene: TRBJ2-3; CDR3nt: TGTGCCAGTAGGTCCCCCCAGGGGGTCACCACAGATACGCAGTATTTT; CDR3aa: CASRSPQGVTTDTQYF
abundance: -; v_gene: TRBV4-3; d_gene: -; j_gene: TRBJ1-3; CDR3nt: TGCGCCAGCAGCCAACTAGGGGGGGGGTCTCGAAACACCATATATTTT; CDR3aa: CASSQLGGGSRNTIYF
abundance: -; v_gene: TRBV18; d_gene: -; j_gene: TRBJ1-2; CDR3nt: TGTGCCAGCTCACCTTCCCGAGACGGAGTTAACTATGGCTACACCTTC; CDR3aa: CASSPSRDGVNYGYTF
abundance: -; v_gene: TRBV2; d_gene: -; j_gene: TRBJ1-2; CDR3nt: TGTGCCAGCAGTGAGCAGGGGCCCTATGGCTACACCTTC; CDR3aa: CASSEQGPYGYTF
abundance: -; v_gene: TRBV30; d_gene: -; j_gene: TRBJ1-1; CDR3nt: TGTGCCTGGAGTATAGTGTTTGACAGCGAGGACACTGAAGCTTTCTTT; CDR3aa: CAWSIVFDSEDTEAFF
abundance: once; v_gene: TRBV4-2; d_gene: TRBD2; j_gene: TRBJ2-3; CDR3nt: TGTGCCAGCAGCCAACCCACTTTACAGACTAGCGGGTCTACAGATACGCAGTATTTT; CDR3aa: CASSQPTLQTSGSTDTQYF
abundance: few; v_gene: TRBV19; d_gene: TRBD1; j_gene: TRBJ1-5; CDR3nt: TGTGCCAGTAGTATAGGGGACAGGGCTTATAGCAATCAGCCCCAGCATTTT; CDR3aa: CASSIGDRAYSNQPQHF
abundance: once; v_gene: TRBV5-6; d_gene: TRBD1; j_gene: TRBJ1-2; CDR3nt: TGTGCCAGCAGCTGGGGGACAGGAGTTGTTTATGGCTACACCTTC; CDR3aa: CASSWGTGVVYGYTF
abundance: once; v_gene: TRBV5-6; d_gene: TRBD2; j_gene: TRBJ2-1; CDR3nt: TGTGCCAGCAGGTACGGGACTAGCGGGGACCCTCAGTTCTTC; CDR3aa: CASRYGTSGDPQFF